What follows describes a single T cell receptor (beta chain). The data derive from a study of T cells in Graves' hyperthyroidism and ophthalmopathy. CDR1 is SGDLS and CDR2 is YYNGEE in the germline V gene. The V end lost 0 bases, the J end lost 2 bases, and 18 bases lay between the germline ends. This CDR3 is 18 amino acids long. Amplified TCR beta CDR3 regions derived from RNA transcripts. Carried out on the TCR CDR3, a first-round RT-PCR used the HTBI primer set. TCRdb reprocessed the multiplex PCR reads via MiXCR and lists one record per CDR3 protein. The table records more than 550,000 distinct CDR3 sequences, roughly 17% of them present only once. Newly diagnosed hyperthyroidism, duration under 2 months, in patients aged 18 to 65.

The clonotype was recovered from a man in his fifties with Graves' hyperthyroidism. Sequencing was performed on blood. J is TRBJ2-1 and V is TRBV9, with a tentative D call TRBD2 (6 bases). The CDR3 DNA reads as TGTGCCAGCAGCGTAGCTTCGCCTAGCGCACGAGCCTACAATGAGCAGTTCTTC. This translates into CASSVASPSARAYNEQFF.